A selection of T cell receptor beta chains follows, all from one sample in a study of technical replicates of blood from a handful of donors. Here immunoSEQ multiplex PCR was the method, and the copy in TCRdb shows in-frame clones only, minus some. The sample lists roughly 83,000 clones; over 85% were seen once. The sequenced sample was T cells isolated from PBMCs. The receptors were sampled from a human donor in good health. Both conserved end residues are part of each CDR3. Each record gives: clone size, J gene, V gene, D gene, CDR3 protein, CDR3 DNA. D genes are given only for firm matches. Clone size is stated in some rows and not others, as once, few, many or a class when expanded.

clone size: -
J gene: TRBJ2-7
V gene: TRBV5-1
D gene: TRBD1
CDR3 protein: CASSHGTGSYEQYF
CDR3 DNA: TGCGCCAGCAGTCACGGGACAGGGAGCTACGAGCAGTACTTC

clone size: -
J gene: TRBJ1-1
V gene: TRBV4-1
D gene: TRBD1
CDR3 protein: CASSQRQGGNTEAFF
CDR3 DNA: TGCGCCAGCAGCCAAAGACAGGGAGGGAACACTGAAGCTTTCTTT

clone size: -
J gene: TRBJ1-3
V gene: TRBV18
D gene: -
CDR3 protein: CASSKGFGNTIYF
CDR3 DNA: TGTGCCAGCTCAAAGGGGTTCGGAAACACCATATATTTT

clone size: few
J gene: TRBJ1-1
V gene: TRBV29-1
D gene: -
CDR3 protein: CGGVGSTEAFF
CDR3 DNA: TGCGGGGGGGTTGGGAGCACTGAAGCTTTCTTT

clone size: -
J gene: TRBJ2-1
V gene: TRBV5-1
D gene: TRBD2
CDR3 protein: CASSLALSGSSYNEQFF
CDR3 DNA: TGCGCCAGCAGCTTAGCATTGAGCGGGAGCTCCTACAATGAGCAGTTCTTC

clone size: -
J gene: TRBJ2-7
V gene: TRBV2
D gene: -
CDR3 protein: CASSEEVSEYFF
CDR3 DNA: TGTGCCAGCAGTGAAGAGGTTAGCGAGTACTTCTTC

clone size: -
J gene: TRBJ1-5
V gene: TRBV4-1
D gene: -
CDR3 protein: CASSQGGVVSNQPQHF
CDR3 DNA: TGCGCCAGCAGCCAAGGGGGAGTAGTTAGCAATCAGCCCCAGCATTTT

clone size: -
J gene: TRBJ1-5
V gene: TRBV7-2
D gene: -
CDR3 protein: CASSFKQNQPQHF
CDR3 DNA: TGTGCCAGCAGCTTTAAGCAAAATCAGCCCCAGCATTTT

clone size: -
J gene: TRBJ2-5
V gene: TRBV4-1
D gene: TRBD1
CDR3 protein: CASSRTKQGAKETQYF
CDR3 DNA: TGCGCCAGCAGCCGAACCAAACAGGGGGCGAAAGAGACCCAGTACTTC

clone size: -
J gene: TRBJ2-7
V gene: TRBV5-6
D gene: TRBD1
CDR3 protein: CASSFFLGQGIGDYEQYF
CDR3 DNA: TGTGCCAGCAGCTTTTTTCTGGGACAGGGGATAGGCGACTACGAGCAGTACTTC

clone size: few
J gene: TRBJ2-1
V gene: TRBV28
D gene: TRBD1
CDR3 protein: CASSFRLVQGNEQFF
CDR3 DNA: TGTGCCAGCAGTTTTCGGTTAGTACAGGGGAATGAGCAGTTCTTC

clone size: -
J gene: TRBJ1-5
V gene: TRBV5-4
D gene: TRBD1
CDR3 protein: CASSSDRGLNQPQHF
CDR3 DNA: TGTGCCAGCAGCTCCGACAGGGGGCTAAATCAGCCCCAGCATTTT

clone size: -
J gene: TRBJ2-6
V gene: TRBV18
D gene: TRBD2
CDR3 protein: CASSPTRVLAGSSGANVLTF
CDR3 DNA: TGTGCCAGCTCACCAACCAGAGTATTAGCGGGCTCGTCTGGGGCCAACGTCCTGACTTTC

clone size: -
J gene: TRBJ2-7
V gene: TRBV5-4
D gene: TRBD1
CDR3 protein: CASSYRDRGNEQYF
CDR3 DNA: TGTGCCAGCAGCTACCGGGACAGGGGTAACGAGCAGTACTTC

clone size: -
J gene: TRBJ1-6
V gene: TRBV4-2
D gene: -
CDR3 protein: CASSQGGSPNASPLHF
CDR3 DNA: TGTGCCAGCAGCCAAGGAGGGTCCCCAAACGCGTCACCCCTCCACTTT

clone size: -
J gene: TRBJ2-5
V gene: TRBV29-1
D gene: TRBD2
CDR3 protein: CSVGFPLREGWETQYF
CDR3 DNA: TGCAGCGTTGGGTTCCCCCTGCGGGAGGGCTGGGAGACCCAGTACTTC

clone size: once
J gene: TRBJ2-7
V gene: TRBV25-1
D gene: -
CDR3 protein: CATEEGDPYEQYF
CDR3 DNA: TGTGCCACCGAGGAAGGGGATCCCTACGAGCAGTACTTC

clone size: -
J gene: TRBJ2-3
V gene: TRBV5-4
D gene: TRBD2
CDR3 protein: CASSDVGLAGVDDTQYF
CDR3 DNA: TGTGCCAGCAGCGACGTGGGACTAGCGGGAGTAGATGATACGCAGTATTTT

clone size: once
J gene: TRBJ2-1
V gene: TRBV6-5
D gene: TRBD2
CDR3 protein: CASSYSSGTSRNEQFF
CDR3 DNA: TGTGCCAGCAGTTACTCCTCCGGGACTAGTCGAAATGAGCAGTTCTTC

clone size: -
J gene: TRBJ2-3
V gene: TRBV6-5
D gene: -
CDR3 protein: CASSYRMGQADTQYF
CDR3 DNA: TGTGCCAGCAGTTATCGGATGGGTCAGGCAGATACGCAGTATTTT

clone size: once
J gene: TRBJ1-1
V gene: TRBV5-1
D gene: -
CDR3 protein: CASSSGWGQSPGNTEAFF
CDR3 DNA: TGCGCCAGCAGCTCGGGGTGGGGTCAATCCCCTGGGAACACTGAAGCTTTCTTT

clone size: -
J gene: TRBJ1-2
V gene: TRBV28
D gene: -
CDR3 protein: CASRVGGMAIYGYTF
CDR3 DNA: TGTGCCAGCAGGGTTGGGGGGATGGCCATCTATGGCTACACCTTC

clone size: -
J gene: TRBJ1-5
V gene: TRBV7-9
D gene: -
CDR3 protein: CASSLEGVGNQPQHF
CDR3 DNA: TGTGCCAGCAGCTTAGAAGGGGTCGGGAATCAGCCCCAGCATTTT